Listed below are T cell receptor beta chains from one sample, sequenced in a study of T cell responses to AZD1222 COVID-19 vaccine. The protocol was immunoSEQ multiplex PCR, while the TCRdb copy is restricted to in-frame clones and leaves out a portion. This repertoire shows about 220,000 clones, approximately 94% found once; its top ten account for 0.95% to 1.1%. The sample consisted of peripheral blood, taken on day 0 of MenACWY control vaccination. These TCRs come from an adult in good health. The CDR3 runs from the conserved cysteine through the conserved F or W. D genes are given only for firm matches. The size entry is marked missing in some rows and otherwise reads once, few, many or a size class.

clone_size: .
j_call: TRBJ2-7
v_call: TRBV7-2
d_call: TRBD1
cdr3_nt: TGTGCCAGCAGCGCATCGACAGGGGCCTACGAGCAGTACTTC
cdr3_aa: CASSASTGAYEQYF

clone_size: .
j_call: TRBJ2-7
v_call: TRBV28
d_call: .
cdr3_nt: TGTGCCAGCAGTTTAAGGAGGCTACAGGGTACTGGAGAGCAGTACTTC
cdr3_aa: CASSLRRLQGTGEQYF

clone_size: .
j_call: TRBJ1-2
v_call: TRBV5-1
d_call: .
cdr3_nt: TGCGCCAGCAGCTTGGAGGGACTGAACTATGGCTACACCTTC
cdr3_aa: CASSLEGLNYGYTF

clone_size: .
j_call: TRBJ1-5
v_call: TRBV7-8
d_call: .
cdr3_nt: TGTGCCAGCAGCTTTGGGTGGGATAGCAATCAGCCCCAGCATTTT
cdr3_aa: CASSFGWDSNQPQHF

clone_size: .
j_call: TRBJ1-1
v_call: TRBV11-2
d_call: .
cdr3_nt: TGTGCCAGCAGCATAGGGTCTGTAAACACTGAAGCTTTCTTT
cdr3_aa: CASSIGSVNTEAFF

clone_size: .
j_call: TRBJ1-1
v_call: TRBV5-1
d_call: TRBD1
cdr3_nt: TGCGCCAGCAGCATGGACAGGGAGAACACTGAAGCTTTCTTT
cdr3_aa: CASSMDRENTEAFF

clone_size: .
j_call: TRBJ1-5
v_call: TRBV20-1
d_call: .
cdr3_nt: TGCAGTGCTAGTGAGGACACCCTTCCCAATCAGCCCCAGCATTTT
cdr3_aa: CSASEDTLPNQPQHF

clone_size: .
j_call: TRBJ1-1
v_call: TRBV4-1
d_call: .
cdr3_nt: TGCGCCAGCAGCCAGAGGGGGATGAACACTGAAGCTTTCTTT
cdr3_aa: CASSQRGMNTEAFF

clone_size: .
j_call: TRBJ1-1
v_call: TRBV19
d_call: .
cdr3_nt: TGTGCCAGTAGTATACTGGACAGACCCAACACTGAAGCTTTCTTT
cdr3_aa: CASSILDRPNTEAFF

clone_size: .
j_call: TRBJ1-5
v_call: TRBV12-5
d_call: .
cdr3_nt: TGTGCTAGTGGTTTACGACTTAGCAATCAGCCCCAGCATTTT
cdr3_aa: CASGLRLSNQPQHF

clone_size: .
j_call: TRBJ1-1
v_call: TRBV12-3/TRBV12-4
d_call: .
cdr3_nt: TGTGCCAGCAGCCCCCCCTCGGGTGAAGCTTTCTTT
cdr3_aa: CASSPPSGEAFF

clone_size: .
j_call: TRBJ2-3
v_call: TRBV18
d_call: .
cdr3_nt: TGTGCCAGCTCACCACTGGGGGCAGGGTATGCAGATACGCAGTATTTT
cdr3_aa: CASSPLGAGYADTQYF

clone_size: .
j_call: TRBJ2-3
v_call: TRBV9
d_call: TRBD1
cdr3_nt: TGTGCCAGCAGCGAGTCAGGGACAGTCACAGATACGCAGTATTTT
cdr3_aa: CASSESGTVTDTQYF

clone_size: .
j_call: TRBJ1-2
v_call: TRBV7-2
d_call: .
cdr3_nt: TGTGCCAGCAGCTCCGTTCTTAGGGGGGTGAAACTATATGGCTACACCTTC
cdr3_aa: CASSSVLRGVKLYGYTF

clone_size: .
j_call: TRBJ1-1
v_call: TRBV19
d_call: .
cdr3_nt: TGTGCCAGTAGATGGGCGGGAGGGAACACTGAAGCTTTCTTT
cdr3_aa: CASRWAGGNTEAFF

clone_size: .
j_call: TRBJ2-7
v_call: TRBV9
d_call: .
cdr3_nt: TGTGCCAGCAGCGAGGCCCCAGGCCGGTACTACGAGCAGTACTTC
cdr3_aa: CASSEAPGRYYEQYF

clone_size: .
j_call: TRBJ1-2
v_call: TRBV28
d_call: TRBD1
cdr3_nt: TGTGCCATTCCGCGGGACAGGGTTGCCAACCGCTATGGCTACACCTTC
cdr3_aa: CAIPRDRVANRYGYTF

clone_size: few
j_call: TRBJ1-5
v_call: TRBV4-2
d_call: .
cdr3_nt: TGTGCCAGCAGCGCTTATGGACAGCCCCAGCATTTT
cdr3_aa: CASSAYGQPQHF

clone_size: few
j_call: TRBJ2-3
v_call: TRBV5-4
d_call: TRBD1
cdr3_nt: TGTGCCAGCAGGCGGACAGGGGGCCTAGATACGCAGTATTTT
cdr3_aa: CASRRTGGLDTQYF

clone_size: once
j_call: TRBJ1-2
v_call: TRBV10-2
d_call: .
cdr3_nt: TGCGCCAGCAGTGGGTCAGGGTATAATGGCTACACCTTC
cdr3_aa: CASSGSGYNGYTF

clone_size: .
j_call: TRBJ2-1
v_call: TRBV27
d_call: .
cdr3_nt: TGTGCCAGCAGCGCGTGGGAGAGCTCCTACAATGAGCAGTTCTTC
cdr3_aa: CASSAWESSYNEQFF

clone_size: .
j_call: TRBJ1-3
v_call: TRBV21-1
d_call: .
cdr3_nt: TGTGCCAGCAGCCCCGGGCACACCAAAAACACCATATATTTT
cdr3_aa: CASSPGHTKNTIYF

clone_size: once
j_call: TRBJ1-1
v_call: TRBV28
d_call: .
cdr3_nt: TGTGCCAGCAGTTTACGGCAGCTGAACACTGAAGCTTTCTTT
cdr3_aa: CASSLRQLNTEAFF

clone_size: .
j_call: TRBJ1-3
v_call: TRBV7-2
d_call: .
cdr3_nt: TGTGCCAGCAGCTTAGCGGGGACGTTCTACTCTGGAAACACCATATATTTT
cdr3_aa: CASSLAGTFYSGNTIYF

clone_size: .
j_call: TRBJ2-1
v_call: TRBV19
d_call: TRBD1
cdr3_nt: TGTGCCAGTAGTACGACAGGGGCCAACAATGAGCAGTTCTTC
cdr3_aa: CASSTTGANNEQFF

clone_size: .
j_call: TRBJ1-2
v_call: TRBV5-1
d_call: TRBD1
cdr3_nt: TGCGCCAGCAGCTTGGATCCAGGGGGCTATGGCTACACCTTC
cdr3_aa: CASSLDPGGYGYTF

clone_size: .
j_call: TRBJ2-5
v_call: TRBV6-2/TRBV6-3
d_call: .
cdr3_nt: TGTGCCAGCAGTTACTTGGTCGTGGAGACCCAGTACTTC
cdr3_aa: CASSYLVVETQYF

clone_size: once
j_call: TRBJ1-1
v_call: TRBV6-2/TRBV6-3
d_call: TRBD1
cdr3_nt: TGTGCCAGCAGTAATCCGGGACAGGGTGTACGGGCTTTCTTT
cdr3_aa: CASSNPGQGVRAFF

clone_size: .
j_call: TRBJ1-1
v_call: TRBV5-4
d_call: TRBD1
cdr3_nt: TGTGCCAGCAGCCTAGTCCCGGGACAGGGAAACACTGAAGCTTTCTTT
cdr3_aa: CASSLVPGQGNTEAFF

clone_size: few
j_call: TRBJ2-7
v_call: TRBV6-6
d_call: .
cdr3_nt: TGTGCCAGCAGTTACCCAGGCTTAGGCGAGCAGTACTTC
cdr3_aa: CASSYPGLGEQYF

clone_size: .
j_call: TRBJ2-5
v_call: TRBV29-1
d_call: TRBD2
cdr3_nt: TGCAGCGTTGAGGTTAGCGGGGGCCCCCAAGAGACCCAGTACTTC
cdr3_aa: CSVEVSGGPQETQYF

clone_size: .
j_call: TRBJ1-2
v_call: TRBV27
d_call: TRBD1
cdr3_nt: TGTGCCAGCAGTCACGGGACAGGGAGGGGATATGGCTACACCTTC
cdr3_aa: CASSHGTGRGYGYTF

clone_size: .
j_call: TRBJ1-1
v_call: TRBV6-5
d_call: .
cdr3_nt: TGTGCCAGCAGTTACGGAGAGTACACTGAAGCTTTCTTT
cdr3_aa: CASSYGEYTEAFF

clone_size: .
j_call: TRBJ1-3
v_call: TRBV5-5
d_call: .
cdr3_nt: TGTGCCAGCAGCTTACTCGCAGACTCTGGAAACACCATATATTTT
cdr3_aa: CASSLLADSGNTIYF

clone_size: .
j_call: TRBJ1-6
v_call: TRBV6-5
d_call: .
cdr3_nt: TGTGCCAGCAGTAGGACGGACACGGGCAATTCACCCCTCCACTTT
cdr3_aa: CASSRTDTGNSPLHF

clone_size: .
j_call: TRBJ1-2
v_call: TRBV5-8
d_call: .
cdr3_nt: TGTGCCAGCAGCTTGGGCAGGGCTCTAGGATATGGCTACACCTTC
cdr3_aa: CASSLGRALGYGYTF

clone_size: once
j_call: TRBJ2-1
v_call: TRBV20-1
d_call: TRBD1
cdr3_nt: TGCAGTGCTAGTTACGGGACAGATTTTTACAATGAGCAGTTCTTC
cdr3_aa: CSASYGTDFYNEQFF

clone_size: .
j_call: TRBJ2-7
v_call: TRBV18
d_call: .
cdr3_nt: TGTGCCAGCTCACCAAACTCGGGCCTAGCATCCTACGAGCAGTACTTC
cdr3_aa: CASSPNSGLASYEQYF

clone_size: few
j_call: TRBJ1-1
v_call: TRBV7-2
d_call: .
cdr3_nt: TGTGCCAGCAGCTCGCCGGGCCGGAGGAACACTGAAGCTTTCTTT
cdr3_aa: CASSSPGRRNTEAFF

clone_size: .
j_call: TRBJ1-2
v_call: TRBV2
d_call: TRBD1
cdr3_nt: TGTGCCAGCATCGGGACAGTGGGCTACACCTTC
cdr3_aa: CASIGTVGYTF

clone_size: .
j_call: TRBJ1-5
v_call: TRBV5-6
d_call: .
cdr3_nt: TGTGCCAGCAGCTTGAGGAGGGGTGGGCAGCCCCAGCATTTT
cdr3_aa: CASSLRRGGQPQHF

clone_size: .
j_call: TRBJ2-1
v_call: TRBV28
d_call: TRBD1
cdr3_nt: TGTGCCACTGCCGGGGGACAGGGGATATACAATGAGCAGTTCTTC
cdr3_aa: CATAGGQGIYNEQFF

clone_size: .
j_call: TRBJ1-2
v_call: TRBV5-4
d_call: TRBD1
cdr3_nt: TGTGCCAGCAGCCCGGGACAGGGGGCCATATCCCTTTATGGCTACACCTTC
cdr3_aa: CASSPGQGAISLYGYTF

clone_size: .
j_call: TRBJ1-5
v_call: TRBV5-5
d_call: .
cdr3_nt: TGTGCCAGCAGCAACTCGCACCGTACAGGGCGCGGGTTGCCCCAGCATTTT
cdr3_aa: CASSNSHRTGRGLPQHF

clone_size: once
j_call: TRBJ1-2
v_call: TRBV20-1
d_call: TRBD1
cdr3_nt: TGCAGTGCTAGTGGGACAGTTTATGGCTACACCTTC
cdr3_aa: CSASGTVYGYTF

clone_size: .
j_call: TRBJ2-1
v_call: TRBV30
d_call: TRBD2
cdr3_nt: TGTGCCTGGAGCCGACTAGCGGGGGCGGGTTACAATGAGCAGTTCTTC
cdr3_aa: CAWSRLAGAGYNEQFF

clone_size: .
j_call: TRBJ2-7
v_call: TRBV13
d_call: .
cdr3_nt: TGTGCCAGCAGCGGCGAGGGCCGGGCGGACTACGAGCAGTACTTC
cdr3_aa: CASSGEGRADYEQYF

clone_size: .
j_call: TRBJ1-6
v_call: TRBV7-8
d_call: .
cdr3_nt: TGTGCCAGCAGCTCGCCTCGGGGGCGGAATTCACCCCTCCACTTT
cdr3_aa: CASSSPRGRNSPLHF

clone_size: .
j_call: TRBJ1-6
v_call: TRBV7-2
d_call: .
cdr3_nt: TGTGCCAGCAGCTATAATAATTCACCCCTCCACTTT
cdr3_aa: CASSYNNSPLHF

clone_size: .
j_call: TRBJ2-1
v_call: TRBV7-3
d_call: .
cdr3_nt: TGTGCCAGCAGCTCCTCCGGGACCCCATACAATGAGCAGTTCTTC
cdr3_aa: CASSSSGTPYNEQFF

clone_size: .
j_call: TRBJ1-2
v_call: TRBV19
d_call: .
cdr3_nt: TGTGCCAGTAGTATAGACGGGGGCAACCATTGGAGGGGCTACACCTTC
cdr3_aa: CASSIDGGNHWRGYTF

clone_size: .
j_call: TRBJ1-5
v_call: TRBV7-2
d_call: .
cdr3_nt: TGTGCCAGCAACCTTTATAGCAATCAGCCCCAGCATTTT
cdr3_aa: CASNLYSNQPQHF

clone_size: .
j_call: TRBJ1-2
v_call: TRBV12-3/TRBV12-4
d_call: .
cdr3_nt: TGTGCCAGCAGTTTAAGTATCGAGATGGAGTACACCTTC
cdr3_aa: CASSLSIEMEYTF

clone_size: .
j_call: TRBJ1-2
v_call: TRBV10-3
d_call: TRBD1
cdr3_nt: TGTGCCATCAGTCCGGGACAGGGGTCTGGCTACACCTTC
cdr3_aa: CAISPGQGSGYTF

clone_size: few
j_call: TRBJ1-4
v_call: TRBV6-5
d_call: .
cdr3_nt: TGTGCCAGCAGGGTGACGCGTGGGCAACTGTTTTTT
cdr3_aa: CASRVTRGQLFF